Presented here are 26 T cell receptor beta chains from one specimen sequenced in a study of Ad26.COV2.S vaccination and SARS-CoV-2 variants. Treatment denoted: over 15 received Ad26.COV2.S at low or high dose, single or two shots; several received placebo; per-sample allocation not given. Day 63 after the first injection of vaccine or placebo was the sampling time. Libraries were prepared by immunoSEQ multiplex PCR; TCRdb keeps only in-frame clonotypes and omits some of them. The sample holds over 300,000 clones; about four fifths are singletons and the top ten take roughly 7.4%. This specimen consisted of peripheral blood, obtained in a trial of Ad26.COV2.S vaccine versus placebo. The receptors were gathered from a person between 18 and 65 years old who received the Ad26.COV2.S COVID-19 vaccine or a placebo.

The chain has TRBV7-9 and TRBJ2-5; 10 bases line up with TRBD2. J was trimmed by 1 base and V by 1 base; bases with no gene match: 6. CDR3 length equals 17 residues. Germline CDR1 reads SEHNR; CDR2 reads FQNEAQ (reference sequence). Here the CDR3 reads CASSLGVTSGTQETQYF. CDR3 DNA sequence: TGTGCCAGCAGCTTAGGAGTAACTAGCGGGACCCAAGAGACCCAGTACTTC.

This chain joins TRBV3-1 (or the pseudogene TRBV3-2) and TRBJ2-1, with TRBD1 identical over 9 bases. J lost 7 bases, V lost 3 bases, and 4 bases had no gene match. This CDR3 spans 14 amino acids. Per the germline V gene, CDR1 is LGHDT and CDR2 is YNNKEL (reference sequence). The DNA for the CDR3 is TGTGCCAGCAGCCATAGGGACAGGGAGAATGAGCAGTTCTTC. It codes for CASSHRDRENEQFF.

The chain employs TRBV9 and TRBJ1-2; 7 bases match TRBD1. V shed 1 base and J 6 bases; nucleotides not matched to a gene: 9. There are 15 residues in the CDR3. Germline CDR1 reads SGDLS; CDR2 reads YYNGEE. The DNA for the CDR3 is TGTGCCAGCAGCGTATACGGGACAGCCAAACATGGCTACACCTTC. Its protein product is CASSVYGTAKHGYTF.

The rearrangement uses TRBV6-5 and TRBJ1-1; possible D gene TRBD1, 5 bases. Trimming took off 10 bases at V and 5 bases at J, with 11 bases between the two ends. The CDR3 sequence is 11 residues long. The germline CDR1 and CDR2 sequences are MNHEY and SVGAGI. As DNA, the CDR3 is TGTGCCACAGGGCGCTCGACTGAAGCTTTCTTT. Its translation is CATGRSTEAFF.

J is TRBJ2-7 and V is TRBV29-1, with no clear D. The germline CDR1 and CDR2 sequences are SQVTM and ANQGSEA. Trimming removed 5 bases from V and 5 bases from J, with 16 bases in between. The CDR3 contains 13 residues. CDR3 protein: CSVRVWEENEQYF. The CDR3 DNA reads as TGCAGCGTTCGCGTGTGGGAAGAAAACGAGCAGTACTTC.

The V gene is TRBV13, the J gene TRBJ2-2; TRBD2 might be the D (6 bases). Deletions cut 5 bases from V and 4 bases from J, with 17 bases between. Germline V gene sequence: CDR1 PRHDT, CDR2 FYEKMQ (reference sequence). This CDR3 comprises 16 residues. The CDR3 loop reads CASSPAGLTATGELFF. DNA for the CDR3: TGTGCCAGCAGCCCAGCGGGTCTCACGGCCACCGGGGAGCTGTTTTTT.

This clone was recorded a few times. In nucleotides, the CDR3 is TGCGCCAGCAGCTTGGAAGGGGGAAGTAATTCACCCCTCCACTTT. It yields the protein CASSLEGGSNSPLHF. The chain carries TRBV5-1 and TRBJ1-6; D is perhaps TRBD1 (6 bases). Germline CDR1 reads SGHRS; CDR2 reads YFSETQ. Trimming shortened V by 0 bases and J by 6 bases, and 10 bases separated the two germline ends. The length of the CDR3 is 15 residues. The whole variable domain, filled in from reference TRBV5-1 and TRBJ1-6, reads KAGVTQTPRYLIKTRGQQVTLSCSPISGHRSVSWYQQTPGQGLQFLFEYFSETQRNKGNFPGRFSGRQFSNSRSEMNVSTLELGDSALYLCASSLEGGSNSPLHFGNGTRLTVT.

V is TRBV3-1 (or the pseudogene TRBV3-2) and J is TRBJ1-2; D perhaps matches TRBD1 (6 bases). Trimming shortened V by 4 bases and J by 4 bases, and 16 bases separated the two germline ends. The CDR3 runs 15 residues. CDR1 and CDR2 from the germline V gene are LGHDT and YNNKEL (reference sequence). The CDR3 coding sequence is TGTGCCAGCAGCCGGACCGGACAGCCCACCTATGGCTACACCTTC. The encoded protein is CASSRTGQPTYGYTF.

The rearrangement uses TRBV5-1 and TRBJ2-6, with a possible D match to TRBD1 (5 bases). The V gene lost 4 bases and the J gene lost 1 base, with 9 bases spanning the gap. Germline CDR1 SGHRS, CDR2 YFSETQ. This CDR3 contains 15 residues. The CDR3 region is CASSRRQSGANVLTF. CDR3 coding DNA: TGCGCCAGCAGCAGAAGACAGTCTGGGGCCAACGTCCTGACTTTC.

The CDR3 coding sequence is TGCGCCAGCAGCCCTGGACAGTCAGATACGCAGTATTTT. Translated, it gives CASSPGQSDTQYF. The chain is built from TRBV4-1 and TRBJ2-3; D is possibly TRBD1 (6 bases). CDR1 is MGHRA and CDR2 is YSYEKL in the germline V gene. Trimming shortened V by 4 bases and J by 4 bases, and 9 bases separated the two germline ends. This CDR3 spans 13 amino acids.

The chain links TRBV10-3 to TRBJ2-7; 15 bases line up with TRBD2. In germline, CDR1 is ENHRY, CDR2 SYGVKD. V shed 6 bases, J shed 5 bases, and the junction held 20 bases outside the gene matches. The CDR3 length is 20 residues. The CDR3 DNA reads TGTGCCATCAGGGACCCTGATGTAGGGAGAGGACTAGCGGGAGGGAACGAGCAGTACTTC. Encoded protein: CAIRDPDVGRGLAGGNEQYF.

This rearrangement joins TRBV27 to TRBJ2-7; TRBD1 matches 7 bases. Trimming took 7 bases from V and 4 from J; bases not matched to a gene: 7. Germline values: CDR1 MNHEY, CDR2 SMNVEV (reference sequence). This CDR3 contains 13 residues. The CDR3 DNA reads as TGTGCCAGCACATTAACCAGGGGGTACGAGCAGTACTTC. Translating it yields CASTLTRGYEQYF.

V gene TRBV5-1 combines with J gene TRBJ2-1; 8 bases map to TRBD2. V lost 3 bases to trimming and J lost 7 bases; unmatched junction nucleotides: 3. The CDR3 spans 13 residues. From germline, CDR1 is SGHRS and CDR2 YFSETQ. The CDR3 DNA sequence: TGCGCCAGCAGCTGGGGACTAGTGAATGAGCAGTTCTTC. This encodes CASSWGLVNEQFF.

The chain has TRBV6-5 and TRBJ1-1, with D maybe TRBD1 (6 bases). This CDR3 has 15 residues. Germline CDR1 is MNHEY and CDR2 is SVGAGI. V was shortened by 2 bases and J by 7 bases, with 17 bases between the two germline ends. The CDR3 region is CASSYRQVQTLEAFF. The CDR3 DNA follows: TGTGCCAGCAGTTACCGACAGGTACAAACACTTGAAGCTTTCTTT.

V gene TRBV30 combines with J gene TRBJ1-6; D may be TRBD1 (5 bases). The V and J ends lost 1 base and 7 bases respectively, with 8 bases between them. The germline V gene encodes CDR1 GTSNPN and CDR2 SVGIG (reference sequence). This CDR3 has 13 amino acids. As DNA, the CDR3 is TGTGCCTGGAGTGGGGGGAGGAATTCACCCCTCCACTTT. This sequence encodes CAWSGGRNSPLHF.

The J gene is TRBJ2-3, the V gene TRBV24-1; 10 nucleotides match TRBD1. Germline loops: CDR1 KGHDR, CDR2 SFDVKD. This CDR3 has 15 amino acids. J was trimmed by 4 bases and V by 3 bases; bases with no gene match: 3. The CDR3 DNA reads TGTGCCACCAGTGATCCCGGGACAGGGGCAGATACGCAGTATTTT. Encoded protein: CATSDPGTGADTQYF.

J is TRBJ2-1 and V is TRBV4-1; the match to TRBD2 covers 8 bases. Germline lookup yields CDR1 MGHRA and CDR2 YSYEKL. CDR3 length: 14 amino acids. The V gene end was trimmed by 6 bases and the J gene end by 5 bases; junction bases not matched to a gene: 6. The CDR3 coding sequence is TGCGCCAGCAGACACGCGGGGGGAAACAATGAGCAGTTCTTC. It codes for CASRHAGGNNEQFF.

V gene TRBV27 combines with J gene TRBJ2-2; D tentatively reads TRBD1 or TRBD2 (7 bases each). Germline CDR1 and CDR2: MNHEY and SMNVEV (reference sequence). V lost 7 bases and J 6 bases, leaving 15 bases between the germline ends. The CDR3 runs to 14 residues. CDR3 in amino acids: CASTPGGASGELFF. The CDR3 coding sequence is TGTGCCAGCACCCCAGGGGGGGCATCCGGGGAGCTGTTTTTT.

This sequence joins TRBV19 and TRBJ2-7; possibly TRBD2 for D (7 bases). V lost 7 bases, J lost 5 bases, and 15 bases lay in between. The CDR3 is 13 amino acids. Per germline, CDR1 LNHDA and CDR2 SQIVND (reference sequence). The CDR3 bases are TGTGCCAGTAAAGCTACGGGGGGCAACGAGCAGTACTTC. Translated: CASKATGGNEQYF. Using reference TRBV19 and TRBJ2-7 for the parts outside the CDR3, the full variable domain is DGGITQSPKYLFRKEGQNVTLSCEQNLNHDAMYWYRQDPGQGLRLIYYSQIVNDFQKGDIAEGYSVSREKKESFPLTVTSAQKNPTAFYLCASKATGGNEQYFGPGTRLTVT.

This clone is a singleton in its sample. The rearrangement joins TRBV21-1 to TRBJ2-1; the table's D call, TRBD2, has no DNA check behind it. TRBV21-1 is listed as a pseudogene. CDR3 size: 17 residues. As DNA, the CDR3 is TGTGCCAGCAGCTTAGAGGGTCAGCGGGGGGTGAACAATGAGCAGTTCTTC. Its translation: CASSLEGQRGVNNEQFF.

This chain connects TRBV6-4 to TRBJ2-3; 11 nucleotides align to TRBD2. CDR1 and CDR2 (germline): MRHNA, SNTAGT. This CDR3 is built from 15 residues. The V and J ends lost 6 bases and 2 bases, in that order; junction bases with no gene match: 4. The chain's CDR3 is CASSQTSGATDTQYF. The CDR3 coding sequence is TGTGCCAGCAGCCAGACTAGCGGGGCCACAGATACGCAGTATTTT.

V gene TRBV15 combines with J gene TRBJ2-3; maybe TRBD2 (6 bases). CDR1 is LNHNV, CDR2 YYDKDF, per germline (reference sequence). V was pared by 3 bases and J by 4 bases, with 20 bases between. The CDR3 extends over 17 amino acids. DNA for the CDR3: TGTGCCACCAGCAGCGTCGGCTTCGGGAGATGGTCAGATACGCAGTATTTT. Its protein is CATSSVGFGRWSDTQYF.

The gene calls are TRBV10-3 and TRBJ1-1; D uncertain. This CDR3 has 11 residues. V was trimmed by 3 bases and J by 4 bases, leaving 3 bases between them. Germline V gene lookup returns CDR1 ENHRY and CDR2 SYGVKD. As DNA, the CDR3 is TGTGCCATCAGTGATCGCACTGAAGCTTTCTTT. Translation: CAISDRTEAFF.

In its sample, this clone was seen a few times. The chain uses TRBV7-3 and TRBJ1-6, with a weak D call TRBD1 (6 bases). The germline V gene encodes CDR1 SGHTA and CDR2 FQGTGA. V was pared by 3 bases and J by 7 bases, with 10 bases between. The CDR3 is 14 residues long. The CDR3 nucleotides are TGTGCCAGCAGCTTGGGGGCGAGAAATTCACCCCTCCACTTT. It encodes CASSLGARNSPLHF.

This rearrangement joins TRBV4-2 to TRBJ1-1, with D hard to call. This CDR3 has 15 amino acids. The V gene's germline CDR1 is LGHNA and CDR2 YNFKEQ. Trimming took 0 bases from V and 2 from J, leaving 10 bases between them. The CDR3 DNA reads TGTGCCAGCAGCCAAGATGAGCGGACCAACACTGAAGCTTTCTTT. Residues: CASSQDERTNTEAFF.

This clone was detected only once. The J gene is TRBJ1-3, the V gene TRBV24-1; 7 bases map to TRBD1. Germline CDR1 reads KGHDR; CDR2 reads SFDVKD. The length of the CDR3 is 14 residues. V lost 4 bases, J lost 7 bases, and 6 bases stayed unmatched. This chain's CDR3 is CATSDGTASNTIYF. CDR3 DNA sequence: TGTGCCACCAGTGACGGGACAGCGTCCAACACCATATATTTT.